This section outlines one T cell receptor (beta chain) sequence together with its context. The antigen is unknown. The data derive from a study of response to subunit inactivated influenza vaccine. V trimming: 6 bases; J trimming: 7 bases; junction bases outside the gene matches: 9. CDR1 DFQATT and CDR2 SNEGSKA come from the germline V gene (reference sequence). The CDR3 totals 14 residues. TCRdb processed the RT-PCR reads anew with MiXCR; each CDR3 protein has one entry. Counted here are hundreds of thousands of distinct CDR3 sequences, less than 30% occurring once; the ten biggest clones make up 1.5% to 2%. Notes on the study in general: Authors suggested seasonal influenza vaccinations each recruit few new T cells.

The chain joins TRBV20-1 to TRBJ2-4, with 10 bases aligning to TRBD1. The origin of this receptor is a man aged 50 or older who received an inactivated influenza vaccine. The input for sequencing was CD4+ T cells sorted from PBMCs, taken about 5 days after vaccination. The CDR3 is CSATTGTGANIQYF. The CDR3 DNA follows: TGCAGTGCGACGACCGGGACAGGGGCGAACATTCAGTACTTC.